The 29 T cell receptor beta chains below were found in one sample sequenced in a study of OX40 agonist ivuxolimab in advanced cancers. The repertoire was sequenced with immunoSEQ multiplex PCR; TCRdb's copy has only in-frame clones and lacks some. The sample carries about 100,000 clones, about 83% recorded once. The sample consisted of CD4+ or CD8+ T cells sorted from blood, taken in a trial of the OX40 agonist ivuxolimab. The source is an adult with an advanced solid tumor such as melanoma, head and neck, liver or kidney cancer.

The CDR3 DNA reads as TGTGCCAGCAGGGGGACGGCCTCGGGGGAGCAGTACTTC. It is translated as CASRGTASGEQYF. The chain couples TRBV2 to TRBJ2-7; the D gene could be TRBD1 or TRBD2 (5 bases each). The CDR3 covers 13 residues. Per germline, CDR1 SNHLY and CDR2 FYNNEI. V shed 6 bases and J shed 7 bases, with 16 bases lying between them.

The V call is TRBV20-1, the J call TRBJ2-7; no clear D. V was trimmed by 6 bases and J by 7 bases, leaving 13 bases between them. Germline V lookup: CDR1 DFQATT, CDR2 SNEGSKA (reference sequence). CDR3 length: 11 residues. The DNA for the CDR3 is TGCAGTGCGACGGGCCCCTGGGAGCAGTACTTC. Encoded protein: CSATGPWEQYF.

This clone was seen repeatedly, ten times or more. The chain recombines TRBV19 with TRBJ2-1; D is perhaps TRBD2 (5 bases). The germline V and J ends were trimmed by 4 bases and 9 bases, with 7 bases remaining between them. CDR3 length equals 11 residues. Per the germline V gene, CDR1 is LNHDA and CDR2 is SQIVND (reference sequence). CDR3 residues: CASSKRAEQFF. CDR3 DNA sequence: TGTGCCAGTAGTAAGAGGGCTGAGCAGTTCTTC. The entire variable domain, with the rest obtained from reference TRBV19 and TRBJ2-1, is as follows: DGGITQSPKYLFRKEGQNVTLSCEQNLNHDAMYWYRQDPGQGLRLIYYSQIVNDFQKGDIAEGYSVSREKKESFPLTVTSAQKNPTAFYLCASSKRAEQFFGPGTRLTVL.

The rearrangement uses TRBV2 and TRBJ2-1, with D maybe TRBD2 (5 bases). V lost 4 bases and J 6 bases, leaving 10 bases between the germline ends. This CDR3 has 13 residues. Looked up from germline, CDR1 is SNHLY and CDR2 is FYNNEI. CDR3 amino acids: CASSAETTNEQFF. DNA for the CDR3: TGTGCCAGCAGTGCGGAGACTACCAATGAGCAGTTCTTC.

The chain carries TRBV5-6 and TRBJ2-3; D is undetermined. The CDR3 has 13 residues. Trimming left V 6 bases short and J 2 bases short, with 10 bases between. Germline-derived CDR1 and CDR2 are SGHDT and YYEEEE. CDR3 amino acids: CASTQSDTDTQYF. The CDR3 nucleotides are TGTGCCAGCACCCAGAGCGACACAGATACGCAGTATTTT.

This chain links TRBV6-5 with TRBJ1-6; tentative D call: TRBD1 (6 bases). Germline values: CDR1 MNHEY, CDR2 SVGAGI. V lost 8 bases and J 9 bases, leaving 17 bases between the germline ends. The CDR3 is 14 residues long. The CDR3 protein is CASGQGREGSPLHF. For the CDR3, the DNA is TGTGCCAGCGGTCAGGGGCGGGAAGGTTCACCCCTCCACTTT.

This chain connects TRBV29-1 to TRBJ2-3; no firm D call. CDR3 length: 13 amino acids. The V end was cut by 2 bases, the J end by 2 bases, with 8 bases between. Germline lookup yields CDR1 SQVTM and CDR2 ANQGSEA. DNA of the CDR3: TGCAGCGTTGAACAGAGGAACACAGATACGCAGTATTTT. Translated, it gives CSVEQRNTDTQYF.

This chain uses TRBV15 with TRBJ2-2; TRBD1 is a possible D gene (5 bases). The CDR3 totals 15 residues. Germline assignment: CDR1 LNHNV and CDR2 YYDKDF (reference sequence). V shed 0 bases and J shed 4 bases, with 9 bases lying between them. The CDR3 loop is CATSRDNRRTGELFF. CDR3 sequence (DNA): TGTGCCACCAGCAGAGATAACAGGCGCACCGGGGAGCTGTTTTTT.

The CDR3 nucleotides read TGTGCCAGCAGCGTAGGGGTCAGGGGGGACAGGCGGGCCGGGGAGCTGTTTTTT. This encodes CASSVGVRGDRRAGELFF. This chain joins TRBV9 and TRBJ2-2; 8 bases agree with TRBD1. The CDR3 sequence is 18 residues long. V lost 0 bases and J lost 6; bases outside the gene matches: 13. CDR1 SGDLS and CDR2 YYNGEE come from the germline V gene.

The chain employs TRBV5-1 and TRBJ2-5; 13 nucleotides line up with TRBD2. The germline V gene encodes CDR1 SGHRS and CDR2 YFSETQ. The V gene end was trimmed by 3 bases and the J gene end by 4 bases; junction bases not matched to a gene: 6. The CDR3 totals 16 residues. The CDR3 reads CASSSLAGGIGETQYF. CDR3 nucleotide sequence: TGCGCCAGCAGCTCACTAGCGGGGGGGATAGGAGAGACCCAGTACTTC.

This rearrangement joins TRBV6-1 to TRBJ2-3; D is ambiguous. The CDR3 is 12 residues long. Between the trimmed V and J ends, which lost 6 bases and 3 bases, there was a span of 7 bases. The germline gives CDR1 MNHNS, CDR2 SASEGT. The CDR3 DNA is TGTGCCAGCAGAGACCATACAGATACGCAGTATTTT. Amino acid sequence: CASRDHTDTQYF.

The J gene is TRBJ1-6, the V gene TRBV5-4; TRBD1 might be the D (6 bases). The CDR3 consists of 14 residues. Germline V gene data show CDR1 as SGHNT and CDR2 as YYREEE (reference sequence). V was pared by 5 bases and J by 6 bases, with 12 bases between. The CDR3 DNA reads TGTGCCAGCAGAACTCAGGGGCCTAATTCACCCCTCCACTTT. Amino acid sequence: CASRTQGPNSPLHF.

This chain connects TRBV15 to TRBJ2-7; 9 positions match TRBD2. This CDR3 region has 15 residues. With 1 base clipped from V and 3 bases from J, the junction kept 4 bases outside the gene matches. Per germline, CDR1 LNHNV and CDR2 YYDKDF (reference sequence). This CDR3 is CATSRVLAGNYEQYF. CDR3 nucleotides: TGTGCCACCAGCAGAGTTCTAGCGGGAAACTACGAGCAGTACTTC. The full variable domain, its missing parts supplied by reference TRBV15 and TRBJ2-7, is DAMVIQNPRYQVTQFGKPVTLSCSQTLNHNVMYWYQQKSSQAPKLLFHYYDKDFNNEADTPDNFQSRRPNTSFCFLDIRSPGLGDTAMYLCATSRVLAGNYEQYFGPGTRLTVT.

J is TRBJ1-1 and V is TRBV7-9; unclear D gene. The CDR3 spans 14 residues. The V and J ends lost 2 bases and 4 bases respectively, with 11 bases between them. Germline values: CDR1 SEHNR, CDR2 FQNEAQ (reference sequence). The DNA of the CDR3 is TGTGCCAGCAGCTTAAAGGGTACGAGCACTGAAGCTTTCTTT. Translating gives CASSLKGTSTEAFF. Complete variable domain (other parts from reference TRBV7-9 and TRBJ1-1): DTGVSQNPRHKITKRGQNVTFRCDPISEHNRLYWYRQTLGQGPEFLTYFQNEAQLEKSRLLSDRFSAERPKGSFSTLEIQRTEQGDSAMYLCASSLKGTSTEAFFGQGTRLTVV.

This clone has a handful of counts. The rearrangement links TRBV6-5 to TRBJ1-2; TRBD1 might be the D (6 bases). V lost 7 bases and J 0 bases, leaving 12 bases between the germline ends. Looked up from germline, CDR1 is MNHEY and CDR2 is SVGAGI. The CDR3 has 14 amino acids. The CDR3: CASTRTDSNYGYTF. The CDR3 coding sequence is TGTGCCAGCACCAGGACAGACTCTAACTATGGCTACACCTTC.

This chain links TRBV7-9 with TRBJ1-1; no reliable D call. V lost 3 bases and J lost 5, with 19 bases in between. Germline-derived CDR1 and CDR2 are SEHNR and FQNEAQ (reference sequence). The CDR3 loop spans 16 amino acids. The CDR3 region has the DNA TGTGCCAGCAGCTTCCGCGCCGCCCTGGGTGGTACTGAAGCTTTCTTT. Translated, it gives CASSFRAALGGTEAFF.

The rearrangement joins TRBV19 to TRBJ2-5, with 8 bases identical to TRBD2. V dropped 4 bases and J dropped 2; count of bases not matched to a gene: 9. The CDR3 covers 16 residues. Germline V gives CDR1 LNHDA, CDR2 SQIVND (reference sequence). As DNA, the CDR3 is TGTGCCAGTAGTACGCCCGGGACTAGAGCTCAAGAGACCCAGTACTTC. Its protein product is CASSTPGTRAQETQYF.

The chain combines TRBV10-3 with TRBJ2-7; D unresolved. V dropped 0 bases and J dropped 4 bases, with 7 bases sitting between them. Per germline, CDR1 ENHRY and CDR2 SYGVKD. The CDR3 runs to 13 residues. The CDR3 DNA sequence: TGTGCCATCAGTGAGTCGTCCCCGTACGAGCAGTACTTC. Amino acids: CAISESSPYEQYF.

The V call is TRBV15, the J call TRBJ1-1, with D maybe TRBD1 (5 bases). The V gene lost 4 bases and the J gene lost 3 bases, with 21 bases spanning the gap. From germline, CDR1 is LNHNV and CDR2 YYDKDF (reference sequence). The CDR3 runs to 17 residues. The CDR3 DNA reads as TGTGCCACCAGCACCCAACCAGGGCAGGGTAGGGACACTGAAGCTTTCTTT. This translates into CATSTQPGQGRDTEAFF.

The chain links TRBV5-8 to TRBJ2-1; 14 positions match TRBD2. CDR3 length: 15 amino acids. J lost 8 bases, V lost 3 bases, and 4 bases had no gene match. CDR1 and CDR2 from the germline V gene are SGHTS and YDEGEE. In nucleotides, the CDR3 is TGTGCCAGCAGCTGGGGACTAGCGGGAGCCTATGAGCAGTTCTTC. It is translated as CASSWGLAGAYEQFF.

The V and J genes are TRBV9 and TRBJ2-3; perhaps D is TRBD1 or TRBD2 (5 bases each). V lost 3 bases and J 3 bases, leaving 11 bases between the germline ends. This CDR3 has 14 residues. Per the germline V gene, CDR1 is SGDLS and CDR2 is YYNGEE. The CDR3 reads CASSGGARTDTQYF. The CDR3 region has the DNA TGTGCCAGCAGCGGAGGGGCCCGGACAGATACGCAGTATTTT.

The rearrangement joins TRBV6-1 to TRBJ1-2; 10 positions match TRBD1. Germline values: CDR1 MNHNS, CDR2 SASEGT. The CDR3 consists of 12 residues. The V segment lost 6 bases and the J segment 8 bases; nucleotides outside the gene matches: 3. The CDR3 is CASSPGQGGYTF. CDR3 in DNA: TGTGCCAGCAGCCCGGGACAGGGGGGCTACACCTTC.

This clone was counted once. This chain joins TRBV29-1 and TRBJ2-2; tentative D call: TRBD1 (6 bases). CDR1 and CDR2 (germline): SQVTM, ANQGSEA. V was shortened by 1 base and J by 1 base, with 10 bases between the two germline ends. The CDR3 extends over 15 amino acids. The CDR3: CSVEAPGQNTGELFF. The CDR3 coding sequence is TGCAGCGTTGAAGCTCCGGGACAGAACACCGGGGAGCTGTTTTTT.

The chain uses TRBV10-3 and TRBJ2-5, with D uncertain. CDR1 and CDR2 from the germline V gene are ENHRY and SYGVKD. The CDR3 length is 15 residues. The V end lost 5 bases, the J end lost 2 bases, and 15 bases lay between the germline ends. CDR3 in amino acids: CAISSSEQIQETQYF. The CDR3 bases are TGTGCCATCAGTTCCAGTGAGCAGATACAAGAGACCCAGTACTTC.

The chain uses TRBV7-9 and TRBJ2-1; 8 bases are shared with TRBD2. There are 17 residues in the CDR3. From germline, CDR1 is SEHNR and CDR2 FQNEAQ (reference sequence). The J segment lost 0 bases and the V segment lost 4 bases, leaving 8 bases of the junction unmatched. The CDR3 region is CASSSRLARSSYNEQFF. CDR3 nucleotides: TGTGCCAGCAGCTCCCGACTAGCGAGGAGCTCCTACAATGAGCAGTTCTTC. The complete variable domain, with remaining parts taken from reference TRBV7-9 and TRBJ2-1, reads DTGVSQNPRHKITKRGQNVTFRCDPISEHNRLYWYRQTLGQGPEFLTYFQNEAQLEKSRLLSDRFSAERPKGSFSTLEIQRTEQGDSAMYLCASSSRLARSSYNEQFFGPGTRLTVL.

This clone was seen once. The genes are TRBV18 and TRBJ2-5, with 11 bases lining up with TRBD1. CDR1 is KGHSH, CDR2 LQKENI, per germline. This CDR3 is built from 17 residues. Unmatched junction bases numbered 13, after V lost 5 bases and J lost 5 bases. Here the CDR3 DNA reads TGTGCCAGCTCAGCATCCGGGACAGGGGGATACGTGGAGACCCAGTACTTC. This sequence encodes CASSASGTGGYVETQYF.

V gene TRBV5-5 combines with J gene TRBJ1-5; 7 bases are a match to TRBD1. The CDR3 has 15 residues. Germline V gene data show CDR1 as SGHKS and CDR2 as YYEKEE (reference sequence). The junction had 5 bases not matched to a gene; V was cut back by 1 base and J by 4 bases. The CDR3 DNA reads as TGTGCCAGCAGCTTGTTAGGGACAGAAAATCAGCCCCAGCATTTT. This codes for CASSLLGTENQPQHF.

The CDR3 protein is CASSPRGGSYGYTF. The CDR3 DNA follows: TGTGCCAGCAGCCCGCGGGGAGGATCCTATGGCTACACCTTC. V usage is TRBV5-4 and J usage is TRBJ1-2, with no clear D. Germline CDR1 and CDR2: SGHNT and YYREEE (reference sequence). This CDR3 region has 14 residues. The V and J ends lost 4 bases and 4 bases respectively, with 14 bases between them.

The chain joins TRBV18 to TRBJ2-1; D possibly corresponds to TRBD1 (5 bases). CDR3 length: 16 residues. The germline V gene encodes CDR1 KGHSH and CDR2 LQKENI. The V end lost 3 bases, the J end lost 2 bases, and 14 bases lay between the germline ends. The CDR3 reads CASSPKEQATYNEQFF. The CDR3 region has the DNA TGTGCCAGCTCACCCAAGGAACAGGCAACCTACAATGAGCAGTTCTTC.